The T cell receptor (beta chain) under discussion was sequenced for a study of blood T cell repertoires in COVID-19. About the study: Donors in the United States, Italy and Spain gave samples during acute or convalescent COVID-19. PBMCs, B-cell-depleted T cells, or T cells were the source of the cDNA or gDNA that made up the material.

Seattle cases were enrolled at active infection and followed longitudinally. Germline-derived CDR1 and CDR2 are ENHRY and SYGVKD. The CDR3 runs to 13 residues. Trimming stripped 5 bases from V and 5 bases from J, with 12 bases between. Per the original data handling: How many nucleated cells were present was estimated from reference gene primer amplification. Produced via immunoSEQ multiplex PCR; TCRdb's table is partial and in-frame only. V and J calls and clone size are copied from that table; D and trimming were computed from the DNA. The sample includes fewer than 200,000 clones, roughly 82% seen only once; the top ten take 7%.

The receptor was derived from a woman aged 40 to 50 with COVID-19, enrolled during active disease. Material: peripheral blood. The V call is TRBV10-3, the J call TRBJ2-5; the D gene is possibly TRBD1 (6 bases). CDR3: CAISNRDKETQYF. CDR3 bases: TGTGCCATCAGTAACCGGGACAAGGAGACCCAGTACTTC.